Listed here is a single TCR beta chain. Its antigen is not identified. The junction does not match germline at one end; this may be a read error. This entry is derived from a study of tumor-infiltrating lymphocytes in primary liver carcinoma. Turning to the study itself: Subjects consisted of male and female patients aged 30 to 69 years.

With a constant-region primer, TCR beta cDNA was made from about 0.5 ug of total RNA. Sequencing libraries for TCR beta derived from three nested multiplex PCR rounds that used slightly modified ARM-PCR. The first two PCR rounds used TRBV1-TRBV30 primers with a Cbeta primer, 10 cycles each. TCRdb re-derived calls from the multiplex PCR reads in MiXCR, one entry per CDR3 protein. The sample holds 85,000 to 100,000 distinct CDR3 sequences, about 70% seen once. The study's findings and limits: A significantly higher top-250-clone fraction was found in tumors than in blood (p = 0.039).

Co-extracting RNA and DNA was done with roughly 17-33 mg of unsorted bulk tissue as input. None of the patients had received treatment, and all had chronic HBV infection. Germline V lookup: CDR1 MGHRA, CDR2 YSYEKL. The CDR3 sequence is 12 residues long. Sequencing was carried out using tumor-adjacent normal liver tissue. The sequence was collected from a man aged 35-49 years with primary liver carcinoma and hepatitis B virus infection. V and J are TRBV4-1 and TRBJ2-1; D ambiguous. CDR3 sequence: CASRQGSNEHFF. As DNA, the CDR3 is TGCGCCAGCAGACAAGGAAGCAATGAGCATTTCTTC.